These 30 T cell receptor beta chains were sequenced from one sample in a study of CD8 T cells in Susac syndrome. An amount of RNA that ranged from about 0.45 to 1 ug was reverse transcribed with random hexamers. TCRdb recomputed calls from the immunoSEQ multiplex PCR reads with MiXCR, one row per CDR3 protein. The top ten hold 0.12% of the sample, which has about 440,000 distinct CDR3 sequences, approximately 85% seen once. The sequenced material came from CD8+ T cells from PBMCs. All receptors come from a human donor with multiple sclerosis.

The CDR3 is CASSLMSRGQTNTEAFF. In nucleotides, the CDR3 is TGTGCCAGCAGCTTAATGTCCCGGGGACAGACGAACACTGAAGCTTTCTTT. The rearrangement joins TRBV7-9 to TRBJ1-1, with TRBD1 identical over 7 bases. With 2 bases clipped from V and 1 base from J, the junction kept 10 bases outside the gene matches. CDR1 SEHNR and CDR2 FQNEAQ come from the germline V gene (reference sequence). The CDR3 loop spans 17 amino acids.

This clonotype has just one count. V usage is TRBV6-5 and J usage is TRBJ2-7; the D gene is possibly TRBD1 (6 bases). Germline V gene data show CDR1 as MNHEY and CDR2 as SVGAGI. Trimming removed 1 base at V and 4 bases at J, with 11 bases between. The CDR3 is made up of 14 amino acids. The CDR3 sequence is CASSYYGTPYEQYF. The CDR3 DNA sequence: TGTGCCAGCAGTTACTACGGGACACCATACGAGCAGTACTTC.

The genes are TRBV7-4 and TRBJ1-1; tentatively, D is TRBD1 (6 bases). Trimming took off 1 base at V and 1 base at J, with 10 bases between the two ends. Germline V gene lookup returns CDR1 SGHVT and CDR2 SQSDAQ. The CDR3 is made up of 15 amino acids. The CDR3 here is CASSLEDSPNTEAFF. CDR3 DNA: TGTGCCAGCAGCTTAGAGGACAGCCCGAACACTGAAGCTTTCTTT.

The V call is TRBV9, the J call TRBJ2-3, with D possibly matching TRBD2 (6 bases). CDR1 and CDR2 (germline): SGDLS, YYNGEE. The CDR3 has 16 residues. Trimming took off 1 base at V and 3 bases at J, with 15 bases between the two ends. CDR3 nucleotides: TGTGCCAGCAGCGTATCCACCGGGAGAATAACAGATACGCAGTATTTT. It encodes CASSVSTGRITDTQYF. Drawing the rest from reference TRBV9 and TRBJ2-3, the complete variable domain is DSGVTQTPKHLITATGQRVTLRCSPRSGDLSVYWYQQSLDQGLQFLIQYYNGEERAKGNILERFSAQQFPDLHSELNLSSLELGDSALYFCASSVSTGRITDTQYFGPGTRLTVL.

The rearrangement links TRBV7-9 to TRBJ1-1, with a possible D match to TRBD1 (5 bases). Deletions cut 4 bases from V and 6 bases from J, with 12 bases between. In germline, CDR1 is SEHNR, CDR2 FQNEAQ (reference sequence). The CDR3 runs to 13 residues. The CDR3 DNA reads TGTGCCAGCAGCTGGTTCGGGGGTGCTGAAGCTTTCTTT. It translates to CASSWFGGAEAFF.

V gene TRBV7-9 combines with J gene TRBJ1-1, with unresolved D. Germline V gene data show CDR1 as SEHNR and CDR2 as FQNEAQ (reference sequence). The CDR3 consists of 14 residues. V lost 4 bases, J lost 2 bases, and 11 bases lay in between. CDR3: CASSSTDGNTEAFF. The CDR3 DNA reads TGTGCCAGCAGCTCAACTGACGGTAACACTGAAGCTTTCTTT. Full variable domain (outside the CDR3, taken from reference TRBV7-9 and TRBJ1-1): DTGVSQNPRHKITKRGQNVTFRCDPISEHNRLYWYRQTLGQGPEFLTYFQNEAQLEKSRLLSDRFSAERPKGSFSTLEIQRTEQGDSAMYLCASSSTDGNTEAFFGQGTRLTVV.

This sequence joins TRBV7-6 and TRBJ2-5, with D possibly TRBD2 on 5 matching bases. V lost 6 bases, J lost 3 bases, and 14 bases lay in between. The V gene's germline CDR1 is SGHVS and CDR2 FNYEAQ. The CDR3 extends over 14 amino acids. CDR3 DNA: TGTGCCAGCAGTTCGCCGGACGGGGAAGAGACCCAGTACTTC. It is translated as CASSSPDGEETQYF.

This clonotype was observed once. The chain employs TRBV27 and TRBJ1-1, with D perhaps TRBD1 (5 bases). The CDR3 has 15 amino acids. The V gene's germline CDR1 is MNHEY and CDR2 SMNVEV (reference sequence). V dropped 5 bases and J dropped 3 bases, with 16 bases sitting between them. This CDR3 reads CASSPLFDSDTEAFF. Here the CDR3 DNA reads TGTGCCAGCAGTCCGCTATTCGACAGTGACACTGAAGCTTTCTTT.

The chain employs TRBV4-1 and TRBJ2-3; maybe TRBD1 (6 bases). With 1 base removed from V and 4 bases from J, the gap between germline ends came to 15 bases. Per the germline V gene, CDR1 is MGHRA and CDR2 is YSYEKL. This CDR3 contains 16 residues. The CDR3 region is CASSQVQGSLADTQYF. The CDR3 DNA is TGCGCCAGCAGCCAAGTTCAGGGGTCCCTGGCAGATACGCAGTATTTT.

The rearrangement uses TRBV3-1 and TRBJ2-2, with 8 bases fitting TRBD1. CDR1 is LGHDT and CDR2 is YNNKEL in the germline V gene (reference sequence). The V and J ends lost 4 bases and 3 bases, in that order; junction bases with no gene match: 7. The CDR3 has 16 amino acids. The CDR3: CASSLQGAVDTGELFF. In DNA form, the CDR3 reads TGTGCCAGCAGCCTCCAGGGGGCTGTTGACACCGGGGAGCTGTTTTTT.

The V call is TRBV30, the J call TRBJ2-3; the D is unclear. CDR1 and CDR2 (germline): GTSNPN, SVGIG (reference sequence). The CDR3 sequence is 12 residues long. V was pared by 3 bases and J by 1 base, with 5 bases between. Written as DNA, the CDR3 is TGTGCCTGGAGCCCTGGCACAGATACGCAGTATTTT. Its translation: CAWSPGTDTQYF.

The chain joins TRBV6-5 to TRBJ1-1, with TRBD1 as a possible D gene (5 bases). This CDR3 comprises 15 residues. Trimming took off 0 bases at V and 0 bases at J, with 8 bases between the two ends. Germline-derived CDR1 and CDR2 are MNHEY and SVGAGI. Here the CDR3 DNA reads TGTGCCAGCAGTTACTCTCGGGGGTTGAACACTGAAGCTTTCTTT. Translation: CASSYSRGLNTEAFF.

This clonotype was recorded once. V is TRBV9 and J is TRBJ2-1; 7 nucleotides line up with TRBD2. V shed 2 bases and J 7 bases; nucleotides not matched to a gene: 6. This CDR3 is 14 amino acids long. Per germline, CDR1 SGDLS and CDR2 YYNGEE. The CDR3 region has the DNA TGTGCCAGCAGCGTGGGACTACCCAGTAATGAGCAGTTCTTC. This translates into CASSVGLPSNEQFF.

The J gene is TRBJ1-2, the V gene TRBV27, with D unresolved. Germline lookup yields CDR1 MNHEY and CDR2 SMNVEV (reference sequence). This CDR3 contains 15 residues. Trimming left V 5 bases short and J 6 bases short, with 19 bases between. The CDR3 here is CASSANVRPLNGYTF. CDR3 nucleotide sequence: TGTGCCAGCAGTGCCAACGTAAGGCCTTTGAATGGCTACACCTTC.

The chain employs TRBV7-9 and TRBJ1-2; 10 nucleotides match TRBD1. This CDR3 region has 16 residues. Germline assignment: CDR1 SEHNR and CDR2 FQNEAQ (reference sequence). Germline trimming cut 6 bases from V and 6 bases from J; bases unmatched to any gene: 13. CDR3 nucleotide sequence: TGTGCCAGCAGGATGAGGAGGGACAGGGGAGGGGATGGCTACACCTTC. Translating it yields CASRMRRDRGGDGYTF.

This chain links TRBV4-1 with TRBJ1-5; 8 nucleotides match TRBD1. The trim removed 8 bases at V and 5 bases at J, leaving 5 bases unmatched. Looked up from germline, CDR1 is MGHRA and CDR2 is YSYEKL. The CDR3 spans 13 residues. CDR3 coding DNA: TGCGCCAGCGGAACAGGGGGGGATCAGCCCCAGCATTTT. It codes for CASGTGGDQPQHF.

The chain has TRBV6-2 or TRBV6-3 and TRBJ2-1; 9 bases fit TRBD2. The CDR3 runs to 16 residues. Looked up from germline, CDR1 is MNHEY and CDR2 is SVGEGT. Trimming removed 4 bases from V and 8 bases from J; junction bases left unmatched: 12. The CDR3 here is CASSLIAGGNKDEQFF. The DNA for the CDR3 is TGTGCCAGCAGTTTAATCGCGGGAGGGAATAAGGATGAGCAGTTCTTC.

This clonotype was observed once. This chain links TRBV6-5 with TRBJ1-4; 8 positions match TRBD1. The CDR3 runs to 13 residues. In germline, CDR1 is MNHEY, CDR2 SVGAGI. Germline trimming cut 5 bases from V and 10 bases from J; bases unmatched to any gene: 6. The CDR3 DNA reads TGTGCCAGCAGTGGACAGGGTATGGGAAAACTGTTTTTT. Translation gives CASSGQGMGKLFF.

V and J are TRBV27 and TRBJ1-2; 7 positions agree with TRBD1. CDR1 MNHEY and CDR2 SMNVEV come from the germline V gene (reference sequence). The trim removed 1 base at V and 7 bases at J, leaving 6 bases unmatched. The CDR3 length is 14 residues. The CDR3 reads CASSLLSGGFGYTF. The CDR3, as DNA: TGTGCCAGCAGTTTATTATCAGGGGGGTTTGGCTACACCTTC.

This clonotype was seen once. The rearrangement uses TRBV27 and TRBJ2-1; 10 positions agree with TRBD2. The CDR3 spans 14 residues. Looked up from germline, CDR1 is MNHEY and CDR2 is SMNVEV (reference sequence). V shed 6 bases, J shed 8 bases, and the junction held 7 bases outside the gene matches. CDR3 DNA: TGTGCCAGCAGGATACTAGCGGGGAGTCATGAGCAGTTCTTC. It encodes CASRILAGSHEQFF.

Turning to this clonotype: A read error may produce the germline difference seen at one junction end. This chain links TRBV7-2 with TRBJ2-3; D may be TRBD1 (6 bases). Germline V gene lookup returns CDR1 SGHTA and CDR2 FQGNSA. The CDR3 covers 15 residues. The CDR3 here is CVSSPGTFSTDTQYF. In DNA, the CDR3 is TGTGTCAGCAGCCCGGGGACATTTAGCACAGATACGCAGTATTTT.

V usage is TRBV7-9 and J usage is TRBJ1-5; no definite D call. CDR1 is SEHNR, CDR2 FQNEAQ, per germline (reference sequence). The CDR3 length is 13 residues. V lost 5 bases and J 5 bases, leaving 10 bases between the germline ends. This CDR3 reads CASSVNGDQPQHF. In DNA, the CDR3 is TGTGCCAGCAGCGTCAATGGTGATCAGCCCCAGCATTTT.

The chain joins TRBV6-2 or TRBV6-3 to TRBJ1-5, with a weak D call TRBD1 (6 bases). Germline V gene lookup returns CDR1 MNHEY and CDR2 SVGEGT. The CDR3 spans 17 residues. Trimming pared 2 bases from V and 4 bases from J, leaving 18 bases between. As DNA, the CDR3 is TGTGCCAGCAGTTACAAGCGGGCCGGGACATCGAATCAGCCCCAGCATTTT. It translates to CASSYKRAGTSNQPQHF.

The chain is built from TRBV9 and TRBJ2-7; the match to TRBD2 covers 10 bases. V was clipped by 4 bases and J by 3 bases; unmatched bases: 4. Germline CDR1 reads SGDLS; CDR2 reads YYNGEE. This CDR3 region has 14 residues. The CDR3 nucleotides read TGTGCCAGCAGCATCGGACTAGCGGACTACGAGCAGTACTTC. This codes for CASSIGLADYEQYF.

The chain links TRBV7-9 to TRBJ2-3, with D hard to call. The CDR3 totals 13 residues. Per the germline V gene, CDR1 is SEHNR and CDR2 is FQNEAQ (reference sequence). V lost 2 bases and J lost 3, with 6 bases in between. The CDR3 loop is CASSLPRTDTQYF. The CDR3 nucleotides read TGTGCCAGCAGCTTACCTAGAACAGATACGCAGTATTTT.

This chain connects TRBV30 to TRBJ2-7; 7 nucleotides match TRBD2. Germline CDR1 GTSNPN, CDR2 SVGIG (reference sequence). Losses at the gene ends were 0 bases for V and 1 base for J; bases not matched to a gene: 3. The CDR3 has 14 amino acids. This chain's CDR3 is CAWSVSGMSYEQYF. The CDR3 nucleotides read TGTGCCTGGAGTGTAAGCGGGATGTCCTACGAGCAGTACTTC.

The gene calls are TRBV20-1 and TRBJ1-6; D unclear. The CDR3 totals 12 residues. CDR1 DFQATT and CDR2 SNEGSKA come from the germline V gene (reference sequence). Between the trimmed V and J ends, which lost 2 bases and 10 bases, there was a span of 9 bases. DNA of the CDR3: TGCAGTGCTAGACAGCTTGAGTCACCCCTCCACTTT. Protein: CSARQLESPLHF.

The chain combines TRBV10-3 with TRBJ2-2; maybe TRBD2 (5 bases). Germline CDR1 and CDR2: ENHRY and SYGVKD. This CDR3 is built from 14 residues. The V and J ends lost 10 bases and 0 bases respectively, with 12 bases between them. CDR3 sequence reads: CANAPGTNTGELFF. CDR3 coding DNA: TGTGCCAACGCTCCGGGAACGAACACCGGGGAGCTGTTTTTT.

This chain joins TRBV5-4 and TRBJ1-5, with a tentative D call TRBD1 (5 bases). Looked up from germline, CDR1 is SGHNT and CDR2 is YYREEE (reference sequence). The CDR3 length is 14 residues. Trimming left V 0 bases short and J 7 bases short, with 11 bases between. CDR3 residues: CASSLGPGTQPQHF. For the CDR3, the DNA is TGTGCCAGCAGCTTGGGCCCCGGGACCCAGCCCCAGCATTTT.

This clonotype was picked up one time. The V and J genes are TRBV5-6 and TRBJ2-7; D unclear. In germline, CDR1 is SGHDT, CDR2 YYEEEE. This CDR3 spans 16 amino acids. The V and J ends lost 5 bases and 0 bases respectively, with 18 bases between them. This chain's CDR3 is CASSLGPQTTSYEQYF. The CDR3 DNA sequence: TGTGCCAGCAGTTTAGGGCCTCAAACAACCTCCTACGAGCAGTACTTC.